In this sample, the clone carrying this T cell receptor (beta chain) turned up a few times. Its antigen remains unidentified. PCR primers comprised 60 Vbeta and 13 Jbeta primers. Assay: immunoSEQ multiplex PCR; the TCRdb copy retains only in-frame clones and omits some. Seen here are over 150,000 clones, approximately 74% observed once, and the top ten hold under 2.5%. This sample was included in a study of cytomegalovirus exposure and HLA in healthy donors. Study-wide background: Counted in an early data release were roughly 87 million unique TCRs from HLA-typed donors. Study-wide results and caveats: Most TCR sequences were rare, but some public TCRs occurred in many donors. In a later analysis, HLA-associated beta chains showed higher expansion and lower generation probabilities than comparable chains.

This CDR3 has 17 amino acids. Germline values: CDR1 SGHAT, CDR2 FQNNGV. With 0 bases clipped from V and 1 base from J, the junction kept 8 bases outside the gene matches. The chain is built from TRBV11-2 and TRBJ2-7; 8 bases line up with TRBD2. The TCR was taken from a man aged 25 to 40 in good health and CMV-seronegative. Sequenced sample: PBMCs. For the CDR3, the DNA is TGTGCCAGCAGCTTAGATTCACGGGGGGGCCGGTCCTACGAGCAGTACTTC. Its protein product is CASSLDSRGGRSYEQYF.